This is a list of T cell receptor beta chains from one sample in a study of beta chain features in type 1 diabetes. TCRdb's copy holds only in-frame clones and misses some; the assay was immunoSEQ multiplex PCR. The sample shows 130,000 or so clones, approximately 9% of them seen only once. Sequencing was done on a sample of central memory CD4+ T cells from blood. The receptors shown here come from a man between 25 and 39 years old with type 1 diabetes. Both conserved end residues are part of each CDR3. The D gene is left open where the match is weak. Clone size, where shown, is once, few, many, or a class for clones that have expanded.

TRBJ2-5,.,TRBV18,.,CASFSRAQETQYF,TGTGCCAGCTTCAGCAGGGCCCAAGAGACCCAGTACTTC
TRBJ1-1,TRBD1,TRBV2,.,CASSDRTGYEAFF,TGTGCCAGCAGCGACCGGACAGGGTATGAAGCTTTCTTT
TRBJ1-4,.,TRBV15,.,CATSPRTNEKLFF,TGTGCCACCAGCCCCCGGACTAATGAAAAACTGTTTTTT
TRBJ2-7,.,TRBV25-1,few,CASSKPGVPPWYEQYF,TGTGCCAGCAGTAAGCCCGGGGTTCCCCCATGGTACGAGCAGTACTTC
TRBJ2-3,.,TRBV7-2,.,CASSATTYTDTQYF,TGTGCCAGCAGCGCGACTACTTACACAGATACGCAGTATTTT
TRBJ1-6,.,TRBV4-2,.,CASSQDWAGLENSPLHF,TGTGCCAGCAGCCAAGACTGGGCAGGGCTGGAAAATTCACCCCTCCACTTT
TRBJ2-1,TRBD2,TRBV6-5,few,CASSYSSGGIDNEQFF,TGTGCCAGCAGTTACTCGTCGGGGGGGATTGACAATGAGCAGTTCTTC
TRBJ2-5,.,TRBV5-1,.,CASSSGGSQETQYF,TGCGCCAGCAGCTCGGGTGGTTCCCAAGAGACCCAGTACTTC
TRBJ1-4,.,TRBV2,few,CASGEGFHEKLFF,TGTGCCAGCGGCGAGGGTTTCCATGAAAAACTGTTTTTT
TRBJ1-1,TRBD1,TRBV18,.,CASSTGGPEAFF,TGTGCCAGCTCGACAGGGGGCCCTGAAGCTTTCTTT
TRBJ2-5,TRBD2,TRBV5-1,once,CASGPNSGGEETQYF,TGCGCCAGCGGTCCGAATAGCGGGGGGGAGGAGACCCAGTACTTC
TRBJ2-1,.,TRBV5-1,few,CASSRSFDNEQFF,TGCGCCAGCAGCCGCAGTTTTGACAATGAGCAGTTCTTC
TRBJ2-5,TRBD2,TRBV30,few,CAWSGAGAWTQYF,TGTGCCTGGAGTGGAGCGGGAGCCTGGACCCAGTACTTC
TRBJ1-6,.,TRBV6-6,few,CASSQVKTLHF,TGTGCCAGCAGCCAGGTTAAGACCCTCCACTTT
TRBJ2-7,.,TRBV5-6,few,CASRATGLSYEQYF,TGTGCCAGCAGAGCAACAGGGCTCTCCTACGAGCAGTACTTC
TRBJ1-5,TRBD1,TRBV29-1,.,CSVEVSTGGDQPQHF,TGCAGCGTTGAAGTCTCGACAGGGGGGGATCAGCCCCAGCATTTT
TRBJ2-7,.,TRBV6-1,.,CASSEFPPGLYEQYF,TGTGCCAGCAGTGAGTTCCCCCCCGGACTCTACGAGCAGTACTTC
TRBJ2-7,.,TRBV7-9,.,CASSPPGGGREQYF,TGTGCCAGCAGCCCCCCTGGGGGGGGCCGCGAGCAGTACTTC
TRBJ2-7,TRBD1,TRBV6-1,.,CASIMGTGVSYEQYF,TGTGCCAGCATTATGGGGACAGGGGTGTCCTACGAGCAGTACTTC
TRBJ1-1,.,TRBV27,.,CASSWGRTGLNTEAFF,TGTGCCAGCAGTTGGGGCCGTACAGGCTTGAACACTGAAGCTTTCTTT
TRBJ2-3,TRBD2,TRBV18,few,CASSPGRGSTDTQYF,TGTGCCAGCTCACCGGGGCGGGGGAGCACAGATACGCAGTATTTT
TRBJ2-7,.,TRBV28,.,CASSLTGGSFYEQYF,TGTGCCAGCAGTTTAACTGGGGGCAGTTTCTACGAGCAGTACTTC
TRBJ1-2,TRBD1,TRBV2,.,CASTWTGIDGYTF,TGTGCCAGCACCTGGACAGGCATCGATGGCTACACCTTC
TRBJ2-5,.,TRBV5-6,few,CASSLGGVKTQYF,TGTGCCAGCAGCTTGGGGGGGGTGAAGACCCAGTACTTC
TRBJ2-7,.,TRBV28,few,CASNSGARGAYEQYF,TGTGCCAGCAACTCGGGAGCCAGGGGGGCCTACGAGCAGTACTTC
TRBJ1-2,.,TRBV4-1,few,CASSQANYGYTF,TGCGCCAGCAGCCAAGCGAACTATGGCTACACCTTC
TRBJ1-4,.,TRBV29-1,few,CSVESEANEKLFF,TGCAGCGTTGAGTCAGAGGCTAATGAAAAACTGTTTTTT
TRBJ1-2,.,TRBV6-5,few,CASSYSSREGRTF,TGTGCCAGCAGTTACTCGTCCAGGGAGGGGAGGACCTTC
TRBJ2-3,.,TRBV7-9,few,CASSFGTDTQYF,TGTGCCAGCAGTTTCGGTACAGATACGCAGTATTTT
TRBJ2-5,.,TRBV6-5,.,CASRGQAMETQYF,TGTGCCAGCAGGGGACAAGCCATGGAGACCCAGTACTTC
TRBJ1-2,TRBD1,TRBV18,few,CASSRDIQGGFGYTF,TGTGCCAGCTCACGGGATATACAAGGGGGCTTTGGCTACACCTTC
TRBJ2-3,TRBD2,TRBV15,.,CATRREAGGTDTQYF,TGTGCCACCAGGAGAGAAGCGGGGGGCACAGATACGCAGTATTTT
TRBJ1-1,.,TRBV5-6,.,CASSLLRGGTEAFF,TGTGCCAGCAGCCTGTTAAGGGGGGGAACTGAAGCTTTCTTT
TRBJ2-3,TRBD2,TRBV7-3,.,CASSLTSLAGTDTQYF,TGTGCCAGCAGCTTAACTAGTCTAGCGGGCACAGATACGCAGTATTTT
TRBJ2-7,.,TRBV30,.,CAWRAPWGKNEQYF,TGTGCCTGGAGGGCCCCATGGGGCAAGAACGAGCAGTACTTC
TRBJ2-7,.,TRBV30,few,CAWSRGYEQYF,TGTGCCTGGAGTAGGGGTTACGAGCAGTACTTC
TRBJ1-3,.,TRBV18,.,CASSPGQGGTGNTIYF,TGTGCCAGCTCACCAGGGCAGGGAGGAACCGGAAACACCATATATTTT
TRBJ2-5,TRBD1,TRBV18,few,CASLDRGETQYF,TGTGCCAGCCTGGACAGGGGAGAGACCCAGTACTTC
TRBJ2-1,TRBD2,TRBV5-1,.,CASSRGGNTYNEQFF,TGCGCCAGCAGCCGGGGGGGGAACACCTACAATGAGCAGTTCTTC
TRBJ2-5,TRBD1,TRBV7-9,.,CASSPNWDREETQYF,TGTGCCAGCAGCCCGAACTGGGACAGAGAAGAGACCCAGTACTTC
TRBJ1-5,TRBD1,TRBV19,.,CASRGQETQPQHF,TGTGCCAGTAGGGGACAGGAAACCCAGCCCCAGCATTTT
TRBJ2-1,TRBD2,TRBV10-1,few,CASSGGGLTYNEQFF,TGCGCCAGCAGTGGGGGGGGGTTAACCTACAATGAGCAGTTCTTC
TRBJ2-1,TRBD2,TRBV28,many,CASTSGGAYNEQFF,TGTGCCAGCACCAGCGGGGGGGCCTACAATGAGCAGTTCTTC
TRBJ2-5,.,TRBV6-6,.,CASRSGGHQETQYF,TGTGCCAGCAGAAGCGGAGGACACCAAGAGACCCAGTACTTC
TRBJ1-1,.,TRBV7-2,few,CASSPLRGNTEAFF,TGTGCCAGCAGCCCACTCAGGGGGAACACTGAAGCTTTCTTT
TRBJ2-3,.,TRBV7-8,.,CASSLQEADSSTQYF,TGTGCCAGCAGCTTACAAGAGGCCGACTCATCTACGCAGTATTTT
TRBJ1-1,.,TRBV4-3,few,CASSQERGTEAFF,TGCGCCAGCAGCCAAGAAAGGGGGACTGAAGCTTTCTTT
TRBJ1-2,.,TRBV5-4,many,CASSLRGGGYTF,TGTGCCAGCAGCTTACGTGGAGGTGGCTACACCTTC
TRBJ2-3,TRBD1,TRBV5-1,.,CASSEGQGWDTQYF,TGCGCCAGCAGCGAGGGACAGGGGTGGGATACGCAGTATTTT
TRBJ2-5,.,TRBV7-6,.,CASSLSQGETQYF,TGTGCCAGCAGCTTATCACAGGGAGAGACCCAGTACTTC
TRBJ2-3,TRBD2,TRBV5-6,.,CASSLAGIDTQYF,TGTGCCAGCAGCTTAGCGGGGATAGATACGCAGTATTTT
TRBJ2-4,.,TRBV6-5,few,CASSSRIAKNIQYF,TGTGCCAGCAGTTCGCGAATAGCCAAAAACATTCAGTACTTC
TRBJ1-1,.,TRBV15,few,CATSILLGGTEAFF,TGTGCCACCAGCATTCTTTTGGGAGGCACTGAAGCTTTCTTT
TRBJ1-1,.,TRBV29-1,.,CSALADLNTEAFF,TGCAGCGCCCTGGCAGATCTGAACACTGAAGCTTTCTTT
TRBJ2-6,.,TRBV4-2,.,CASSQEGGVGANVLTF,TGTGCCAGCAGCCAAGAAGGGGGGGTCGGGGCCAACGTCCTGACTTTC